These 9 T cell receptor beta chains were sequenced from one sample in a study of cytomegalovirus exposure and HLA in healthy donors. This PCR relied on a set of 60 Vbeta primers and 13 Jbeta primers. TCRdb's table, derived via immunoSEQ multiplex PCR, lists solely in-frame clones and lacks some. The table has 310,000 or so clones, around 90% seen once. Sequencing input: PBMCs. The receptors here all came from a woman aged 18-29 years in good health and CMV-seronegative.

This clone appeared a single time. The chain is built from TRBV6-5 and TRBJ1-4; D uncertain. Trimming removed 10 bases from V and 4 bases from J, with 10 bases in between. CDR1 is MNHEY and CDR2 is SVGAGI in the germline V gene. The CDR3 sequence is 12 residues long. CDR3 residues: CATQADNEKLFF. In nucleotides, the CDR3 is TGTGCCACCCAGGCAGATAATGAAAAACTGTTTTTT.

The chain couples TRBV2 to TRBJ2-7; D is perhaps TRBD1 (6 bases). The germline gives CDR1 SNHLY, CDR2 FYNNEI. This CDR3 has 15 amino acids. The V end was cut by 4 bases, the J end by 1 base, with 14 bases between. Here the CDR3 reads CASSVVQGTSYEQYF. The DNA of the CDR3 is TGTGCCAGCAGTGTAGTTCAGGGGACGTCCTACGAGCAGTACTTC.

The chain couples TRBV30 to TRBJ2-7; TRBD1 matches 7 bases. The germline CDR1 and CDR2 sequences are GTSNPN and SVGIG (reference sequence). The CDR3 is made up of 12 amino acids. The ends lost 5 bases at V and 6 bases at J; junction bases unmatched: 7. CDR3 residues: CAWGGQFSEQYF. In DNA form, the CDR3 reads TGTGCCTGGGGGGGACAGTTTTCCGAGCAGTACTTC.

This chain joins TRBV6-5 and TRBJ1-1, with no clear D. CDR3 length: 15 amino acids. In germline, CDR1 is MNHEY, CDR2 SVGAGI. The V end lost 2 bases, the J end lost 1 base, and 11 bases lay between the germline ends. The CDR3 bases are TGTGCCAGCAGTTACGATTGGGAGCCGAACACTGAAGCTTTCTTT. Translating gives CASSYDWEPNTEAFF.

This sequence joins TRBV7-9 and TRBJ2-1; 10 positions match TRBD1. Germline V gene data show CDR1 as SEHNR and CDR2 as FQNEAQ (reference sequence). The V gene end was trimmed by 5 bases and the J gene end by 4 bases; junction bases not matched to a gene: 2. The CDR3 has 14 amino acids. The CDR3 bases are TGTGCCAGCAGCCGGACAGGGGGTTACAATGAGCAGTTCTTC. This codes for CASSRTGGYNEQFF.

The chain is built from TRBV5-6 and TRBJ1-2, with D tentatively TRBD1 (5 bases). V shed 0 bases and J shed 8 bases, with 11 bases lying between them. The CDR3 is made up of 13 amino acids. From germline, CDR1 is SGHDT and CDR2 YYEEEE. The CDR3 sequence is CASSLGRAAGYTF. The CDR3 DNA is TGTGCCAGCAGCTTGGGCAGGGCTGCAGGCTACACCTTC.

This rearrangement joins TRBV7-6 to TRBJ2-2, with 7 nucleotides matching TRBD2. V lost 5 bases to trimming and J lost 7 bases; unmatched junction nucleotides: 7. This CDR3 region has 14 residues. Looked up from germline, CDR1 is SGHVS and CDR2 is FNYEAQ. The CDR3 is CASSPQSGVGELFF. DNA for the CDR3: TGTGCCAGCAGCCCTCAGAGCGGGGTCGGGGAGCTGTTTTTT.

The chain links TRBV2 to TRBJ1-5; D is uncertain. With 5 bases removed from V and 0 bases from J, the gap between germline ends came to 14 bases. Germline lookup yields CDR1 SNHLY and CDR2 FYNNEI. The CDR3 has 16 amino acids. The CDR3 DNA reads as TGTGCCAGCAGTTGGACGGGGTATTATAGCAATCAGCCCCAGCATTTT. Amino acids: CASSWTGYYSNQPQHF.

The chain combines TRBV29-1 with TRBJ2-1, with a possible D match to TRBD2 (5 bases). Germline V gene lookup returns CDR1 SQVTM and CDR2 ANQGSEA. V was cut by 3 bases and J by 7 bases, with 16 bases left in between. This CDR3 contains 14 residues. The CDR3 DNA follows: TGCAGCGTTGAGACGCCCGGGGATGCGAATGAGCAGTTCTTC. As protein: CSVETPGDANEQFF.